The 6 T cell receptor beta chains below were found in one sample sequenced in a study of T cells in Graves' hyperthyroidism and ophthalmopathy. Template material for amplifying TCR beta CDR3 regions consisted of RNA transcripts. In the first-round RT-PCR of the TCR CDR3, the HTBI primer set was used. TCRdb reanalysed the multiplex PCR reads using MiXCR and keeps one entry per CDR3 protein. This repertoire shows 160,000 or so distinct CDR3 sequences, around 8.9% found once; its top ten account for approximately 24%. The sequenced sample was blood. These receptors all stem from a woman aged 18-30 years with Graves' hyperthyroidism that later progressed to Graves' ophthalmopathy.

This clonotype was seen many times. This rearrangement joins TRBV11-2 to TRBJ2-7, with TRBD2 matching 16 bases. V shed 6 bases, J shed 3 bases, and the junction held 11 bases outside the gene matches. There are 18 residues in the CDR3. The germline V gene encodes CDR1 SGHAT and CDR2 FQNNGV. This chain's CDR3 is CASSRGTSGRAWFYEQYF. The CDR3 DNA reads TGTGCCAGCAGTCGCGGGACTAGCGGGAGGGCCTGGTTCTACGAGCAGTACTTC.

The CDR3 DNA reads TGTGCCAGCAGGGATAGCGGGGGGGTCAATGAGCAGTTCTTC. It codes for CASRDSGGVNEQFF. The chain couples TRBV3-1 to TRBJ2-1; 11 bases map to TRBD2. The CDR3 loop spans 14 amino acids. J was trimmed by 6 bases and V by 6 bases; bases with no gene match: 4. CDR1 LGHDT and CDR2 YNNKEL come from the germline V gene (reference sequence).

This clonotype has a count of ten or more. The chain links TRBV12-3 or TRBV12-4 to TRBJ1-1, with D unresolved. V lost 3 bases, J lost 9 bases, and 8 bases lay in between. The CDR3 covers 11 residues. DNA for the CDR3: TGTGCCAGCAGTTTTTTGGAAAAAGCTTTCTTT. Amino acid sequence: CASSFLEKAFF.

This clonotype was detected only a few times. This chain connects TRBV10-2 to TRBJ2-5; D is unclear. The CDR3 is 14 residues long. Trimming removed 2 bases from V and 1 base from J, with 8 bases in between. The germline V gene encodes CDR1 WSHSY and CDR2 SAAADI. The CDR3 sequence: CASSEDRSQETQYF. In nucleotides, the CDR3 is TGCGCCAGCAGTGAGGACCGCTCCCAAGAGACCCAGTACTTC.

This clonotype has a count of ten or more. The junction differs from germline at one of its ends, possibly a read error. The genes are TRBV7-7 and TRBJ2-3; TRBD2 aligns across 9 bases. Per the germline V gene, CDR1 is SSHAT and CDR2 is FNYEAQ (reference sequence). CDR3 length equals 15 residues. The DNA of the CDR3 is TGTGCTAGCAGCTTAGCGGGGGCAGGGGCAGATACGCAGTATTTT. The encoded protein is CASSLAGAGADTQYF.

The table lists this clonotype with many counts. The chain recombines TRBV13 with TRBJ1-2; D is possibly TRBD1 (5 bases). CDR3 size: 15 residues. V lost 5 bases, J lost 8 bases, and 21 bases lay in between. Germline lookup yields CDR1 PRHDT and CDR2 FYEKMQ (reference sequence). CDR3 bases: TGTGCCAGCAGCCCGAGCGCCGCGTCAGGGCCCGGCTACACCTTC. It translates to CASSPSAASGPGYTF.